The 17 T cell receptor beta chains given below trace back to one sample, sequenced in a study of cytomegalovirus exposure and HLA in healthy donors. 13 Jbeta primers and 60 Vbeta primers were used for the PCR. The data were produced by immunoSEQ multiplex PCR, yet TCRdb's version contains in-frame clones alone and is incomplete. The sample carries about 110,000 clones, roughly 70% recorded once. Sequencing was carried out using PBMCs. These receptors were obtained from a man in his forties or fifties in good health and CMV-seropositive.

V gene TRBV9 combines with J gene TRBJ2-1; no definite D call. Per germline, CDR1 SGDLS and CDR2 YYNGEE. Trimming cost V 4 bases and J 0 bases, with 5 bases left between them. This CDR3 contains 13 residues. CDR3 sequence reads: CASSPSSYNEQFF. The CDR3 DNA sequence: TGTGCCAGCAGCCCCTCCTCCTACAATGAGCAGTTCTTC.

The count of this clone is one. V gene TRBV5-1 combines with J gene TRBJ2-2, with a weak D call TRBD2 (5 bases). Germline V gene lookup returns CDR1 SGHRS and CDR2 YFSETQ. The CDR3 totals 17 residues. V lost 4 bases and J 0 bases, leaving 16 bases between the germline ends. The CDR3 nucleotides are TGCGCCAGCAGCAGAACGCCTAGCCCTCCGAACACCGGGGAGCTGTTTTTT. Translation: CASSRTPSPPNTGELFF.

V is TRBV19 and J is TRBJ1-2; the D gene is possibly TRBD1 (5 bases). Germline CDR1 and CDR2: LNHDA and SQIVND (reference sequence). Trimming cost V 5 bases and J 8 bases, with 12 bases left between them. This CDR3 has 12 residues. The CDR3 region has the DNA TGTGCCAGTAGTTCGGGGGGAGTCGGCTACACCTTC. Amino acid sequence: CASSSGGVGYTF. The whole variable domain, filled in from reference TRBV19 and TRBJ1-2, reads DGGITQSPKYLFRKEGQNVTLSCEQNLNHDAMYWYRQDPGQGLRLIYYSQIVNDFQKGDIAEGYSVSREKKESFPLTVTSAQKNPTAFYLCASSSGGVGYTFGSGTRLTVV.

V usage is TRBV4-3 and J usage is TRBJ2-2; TRBD1 agrees at 8 bases. The CDR3 sequence is 16 residues long. Germline CDR1 reads LGHNA; CDR2 reads YSLEER. After removal of 0 bases from V and 5 bases from J, the junction contained 5 bases not matched to a gene. CDR3 region: CASSQDQGARTGELFF. CDR3 DNA: TGCGCCAGCAGCCAAGATCAGGGGGCAAGGACCGGGGAGCTGTTTTTT.

The chain joins TRBV2 to TRBJ2-3, with D unclear. The CDR3 spans 12 residues. Trimming left V 4 bases short and J 1 base short, with 3 bases between. In germline, CDR1 is SNHLY, CDR2 FYNNEI. CDR3 coding DNA: TGTGCCAGCAGTGCTGGCACAGATACGCAGTATTTT. Its protein is CASSAGTDTQYF. Full variable domain (remainder filled in from reference TRBV2 and TRBJ2-3): EPEVTQTPSHQVTQMGQEVILRCVPISNHLYFYWYRQILGQKVEFLVSFYNNEISEKSEIFDDQFSVERPDGSNFTLKIRSTKLEDSAMYFCASSAGTDTQYFGPGTRLTVL.

The chain employs TRBV28 and TRBJ2-5, with a possible D match to TRBD1 (5 bases). The J call is in doubt because the DNA end fits TRBJ2-7 better. Germline CDR1 reads MDHEN; CDR2 reads SYDVKM. This CDR3 contains 14 residues. CDR3 in DNA: TGTGCCAGCCGGCCCAGGGTTTTAGCCTACGAGCAGTACTTC. It translates to CASRPRVLAYEQYF.

This chain links TRBV7-2 with TRBJ2-2, with TRBD1 identical over 9 bases. Germline V gene data show CDR1 as SGHTA and CDR2 as FQGNSA. This CDR3 has 14 amino acids. V lost 1 base and J lost 6; bases outside the gene matches: 0. The CDR3 DNA is TGTGCCAGCAGCTTAGGGACAGGGGCCGGGGAGCTGTTTTTT. Translated: CASSLGTGAGELFF.

This clone appeared a single time. The V gene is TRBV19, the J gene TRBJ2-3, with a possible D match to TRBD2 (5 bases). The CDR3 consists of 16 residues. V lost 1 base and J 1 base, leaving 12 bases between the germline ends. Germline V gene data show CDR1 as LNHDA and CDR2 as SQIVND (reference sequence). CDR3 loop: CASSIGRGSGTDTQYF. CDR3 nucleotide sequence: TGTGCCAGTAGTATAGGACGGGGTTCGGGCACAGATACGCAGTATTTT.

The chain uses TRBV2 and TRBJ2-1; unclear D gene. V was cut by 3 bases and J by 6 bases, with 12 bases left in between. The CDR3 spans 14 residues. CDR1 is SNHLY, CDR2 FYNNEI, per germline. This CDR3 is CASSDLGRLNEQFF. CDR3 coding DNA: TGTGCCAGCAGTGATCTTGGCAGGCTCAATGAGCAGTTCTTC.

This chain uses TRBV11-1 with TRBJ2-5; tentatively, D is TRBD2 (6 bases). The CDR3 extends over 14 amino acids. The germline V gene encodes CDR1 SGHAT and CDR2 FQDESV (reference sequence). Trimming cost V 5 bases and J 5 bases, with 15 bases left between them. The CDR3 loop reads CASSPRGRYETQYF. As DNA, the CDR3 is TGTGCCAGCAGCCCGCGGGGTCGGTACGAGACCCAGTACTTC.

This chain connects TRBV30 to TRBJ1-3; D unresolved. Germline loops: CDR1 GTSNPN, CDR2 SVGIG (reference sequence). The CDR3 has 15 amino acids. Between the trimmed V and J ends, which lost 0 bases and 0 bases, there was a span of 9 bases. The CDR3 coding sequence is TGTGCCTGGAGTGTACCCGGGAGCTCTGGAAACACCATATATTTT. Encoded protein: CAWSVPGSSGNTIYF.

This chain uses TRBV4-1 with TRBJ2-3; 7 nucleotides line up with TRBD2. V shed 0 bases, J shed 1 base, and the junction held 4 bases outside the gene matches. The CDR3 consists of 16 residues. Germline CDR1 is MGHRA and CDR2 is YSYEKL. Written as DNA, the CDR3 is TGCGCCAGCAGCCAAGATGCGGCGGGAGGCACAGATACGCAGTATTTT. This encodes CASSQDAAGGTDTQYF.

This clone is a singleton in its sample. The chain has TRBV10-2 and TRBJ2-7, with TRBD2 as a possible D gene (5 bases). The CDR3 contains 12 residues. Germline V gene sequence: CDR1 WSHSY, CDR2 SAAADI. Trimming pared 3 bases from V and 3 bases from J, leaving 6 bases between. CDR3 nucleotides: TGCGCCAGCAGTGAAGGAGGCTACGAGCAGTACGTC. Translation gives CASSEGGYEQYV.

This clone was counted only a few times. V gene TRBV6-1 combines with J gene TRBJ2-1; 16 bases agree with TRBD2. Germline V gene lookup returns CDR1 MNHNS and CDR2 SASEGT. The CDR3 loop spans 16 amino acids. V lost 3 bases to trimming and J lost 8 bases; unmatched junction nucleotides: 4. This chain's CDR3 is CASSDLGLAGGDEQFF. The CDR3 region has the DNA TGTGCCAGCAGTGACCTGGGACTAGCGGGAGGGGATGAGCAGTTCTTC.

The CDR3 coding sequence is TGCGCCAGCAGCTCCGTAGATACAACTAATGAAAAACTGTTTTTT. It codes for CASSSVDTTNEKLFF. V usage is TRBV4-1 and J usage is TRBJ1-4; no clear D. Germline loops: CDR1 MGHRA, CDR2 YSYEKL. V lost 5 bases, J lost 0 bases, and 10 bases lay in between. The CDR3 is 15 residues long.

This clone was counted between two and nine times. A read error may account for a junction end that differs from germline. The CDR3 loop reads CASIPRGRWGVF. DNA for the CDR3: TGTGCCAGCATCCCTAGGGGGCGCTGGGGGGTCTTC. This chain connects TRBV7-2 to TRBJ2-1; D perhaps matches TRBD1 (7 bases). Looked up from germline, CDR1 is SGHTA and CDR2 is FQGNSA. This CDR3 spans 12 amino acids. Supplemented by reference TRBV7-2 and TRBJ2-1, the full variable domain reads GAGVSQSPSNKVTEKGKDVELRCDPISGHTALYWYRQSLGQGLEFLIYFQGNSAPDKSGLPSDRFSAERTGGSVSTLTIQRTQQEDSAVYLCASIPRGRWGVFGPGTRLTVL.

In DNA form, the CDR3 reads TGTGCCAGCAGCTTAAGGGGGACGGTAGCTAACTATGGCTACACCTTC. This translates into CASSLRGTVANYGYTF. The chain couples TRBV13 to TRBJ1-2, with D perhaps TRBD1 (6 bases). V lost 2 bases, J lost 0 bases, and 13 bases lay in between. The CDR3 spans 16 residues. CDR1 PRHDT and CDR2 FYEKMQ come from the germline V gene (reference sequence).